Given below is one T cell receptor beta chain in context. Antigen specificity is unknown. One junction end does not reproduce the germline sequence, and a read error may be involved. This sample is part of a study of tumor-infiltrating lymphocytes in primary liver carcinoma. The overall study: Tumors were stage T1-T3 N0M0, about 4.2 to 10 cm across. Study findings and constraints: Tumor-adjacent and tumor-blood pairs displayed less overlap than did pairs of tumor regions. Just about 7.5-25% of leading clones were found in every one of five regions.

The source material, roughly 18-30 mg of unsorted bulk tissue, was used to co-extract RNA and DNA. Patients underwent surgical resection for primary liver carcinoma. Total RNA amounting to 450 to 500 ng was the source from which TCR beta cDNA was made with a constant-region primer. Three nested multiplex PCR rounds of slightly modified ARM-PCR generated TCR beta libraries. Rounds one and two of PCR, each of 10 cycles, were primed with TRBV1-TRBV30 forward primers and a C-beta reverse primer. TCRdb reprocessed the multiplex PCR reads with MiXCR, giving one entry per CDR3 protein. The sample consists of roughly 190,000 distinct CDR3 sequences, around 85% of them appearing once. From germline, CDR1 is SGHVS and CDR2 FQNEAQ. This CDR3 contains 16 residues.

The origin of this receptor is a man in his forties with primary liver carcinoma and hepatitis B virus infection. The sequencing sample was made of tumor tissue from primary liver carcinoma. The V call is TRBV7-8, the J call TRBJ1-5, with a possible D match to TRBD1 (5 bases). CDR3 sequence reads: CAISLVDRAINQSQHF. DNA of the CDR3: TGTGCCATCAGCTTAGTAGACAGAGCGATTAATCAGTCCCAGCATTTT.